This TCR beta chain originates from a study of regulatory T cells in long-lasting Graves disease. Study-wide results and limits: Those with persistent disease had in common more public clonotypes (roughly 3,000) than new patients (approximately 990). Favoring TRBV28, TRBJ1-2 and TRBJ2-5 was a feature seen in persistent disease. Accuracy might have suffered from few samples.

The V segment lost 3 bases and the J segment 7 bases; nucleotides outside the gene matches: 10. The CDR3 runs 15 residues. Germline V lookup: CDR1 LNHDA, CDR2 SQIVND (reference sequence). Time point of the sample: newly diagnosed GD, antithyroid drugs for less than 3 months. With RNA extracted from PBMCs as input, the TCR library was made. About 8.8 milliliters of peripheral blood were drawn into EDTA tubes. TCR beta libraries were built with iRepertoire HTBI primers and Arm-PCR of CDR3 regions. TCRdb re-analysed the multiplex PCR reads in MiXCR, keeping a single row per CDR3 protein. The table has some 230,000 distinct CDR3 sequences, 18% seen once. This clonotype showed up just once. Its cognate antigen is unknown. A much larger clone differs by one base, so this may be a read error.

The material sequenced was peripheral blood mononuclear cells (PBMCs), taken at new diagnosis, from a patient treated with antithyroid drugs. The source is a female donor with Graves disease. J is TRBJ2-3 and V is TRBV19; the match to TRBD2 covers 7 bases. CDR3 protein: CASSMIASGANTQYF. The CDR3 DNA reads as TGTGCCAGTAGTATGATAGCCAGCGGGGCAAATACGCAGTATTTT. Combining the CDR3 with reference TRBV19 and TRBJ2-3 gives the whole variable domain DGGITQSPKYLFRKEGQNVTLSCEQNLNHDAMYWYRQDPGQGLRLIYYSQIVNDFQKGDIAEGYSVSREKKESFPLTVTSAQKNPTAFYLCASSMIASGANTQYFGPGTRLTVL.